This TCR beta chain derives from a study of blood T cell repertoires in COVID-19. The CDR3 totals 13 residues. V gave up 6 bases and J gave up 7 bases, with 15 bases separating them. Germline CDR1 and CDR2: MNHEY and SMNVEV (reference sequence). TCRdb's table, derived via immunoSEQ multiplex PCR, lists solely in-frame clones and lacks some. The data contain around 170,000 clones, about four fifths of them singletons. The chain recombines TRBV27 with TRBJ1-1; D remains unclear. This receptor was identified in a woman between 40 and 55 years old with acute or convalescent COVID-19. Sequenced input: peripheral blood. The CDR3 DNA reads as TGTGCCAGCAGACGCGTAGGAGGTGTTGAAGCTTTCTTT. Protein: CASRRVGGVEAFF.